The 10 T cell receptor beta chains listed next were all sequenced from one sample in a study of cytomegalovirus exposure and HLA in healthy donors. The PCR had 60 Vbeta and 13 Jbeta primers. Assay: immunoSEQ multiplex PCR; the TCRdb copy retains only in-frame clones and omits some. This sample's clone table lists around 58,000 clones. The sample comprised PBMCs. Receptor source: a man between 45 and 60 years old in good health and CMV-seropositive.

This chain uses TRBV6-1 with TRBJ1-2; tentatively, D is TRBD1 (5 bases). Germline V CDR1 and CDR2: MNHNS, SASEGT. The ends were cut back, 4 bases at V and 8 bases at J, with 20 bases in the middle. This CDR3 comprises 15 residues. CDR3 sequence (DNA): TGTGCCAGCAGTGCCCCAGGGAAAAATAGGAGAGGCTACACCTTC. It codes for CASSAPGKNRRGYTF.

The chain is built from TRBV14 and TRBJ2-2, with D possibly matching TRBD1 (6 bases). This CDR3 has 15 residues. Trimming shortened V by 2 bases and J by 1 base, and 8 bases separated the two germline ends. Germline V gene lookup returns CDR1 SGHDN and CDR2 FVKESK. CDR3: CASSQTTGNTGELFF. CDR3 nucleotide sequence: TGTGCCAGCAGCCAAACGACAGGGAACACCGGGGAGCTGTTTTTT.

V usage is TRBV5-4 and J usage is TRBJ1-1; D is possibly TRBD1 (5 bases). This CDR3 has 15 amino acids. Germline V gives CDR1 SGHNT, CDR2 YYREEE (reference sequence). V lost 0 bases, J lost 1 base, and 10 bases lay in between. CDR3 sequence: CASSLESGPNTEAFF. CDR3 nucleotide sequence: TGTGCCAGCAGCTTGGAATCAGGGCCGAACACTGAAGCTTTCTTT.

About this clone: One end of the junction varies from germline; a read error may be responsible. J is TRBJ2-4 and V is TRBV30; 9 bases align to TRBD1. Germline CDR1 and CDR2: GTSNPN and SVGIG (reference sequence). This CDR3 has 15 residues. Here the CDR3 reads CAGRPGTGFQNIQYF. Written as DNA, the CDR3 is TGTGCCGGGAGGCCCGGGACAGGGTTTCAAAACATTCAGTACTTC.

The chain recombines TRBV10-3 with TRBJ2-3; TRBD2 matches at 11 bases. CDR3 size: 18 residues. Per the germline V gene, CDR1 is ENHRY and CDR2 is SYGVKD. J lost 4 bases, V lost 6 bases, and 15 bases had no gene match. The CDR3: CAIRGRGETSGIADTQYF. CDR3 in DNA: TGTGCCATCAGAGGAAGGGGAGAGACTAGCGGGATCGCAGATACGCAGTATTTT.

The chain employs TRBV6-5 and TRBJ2-7, with TRBD2 as a possible D gene (5 bases). Trimming removed 0 bases at V and 7 bases at J, with 16 bases between. Germline values: CDR1 MNHEY, CDR2 SVGAGI. The CDR3 is 15 amino acids. The CDR3 nucleotides are TGTGCCAGCAGTTACTCGAAAAGCGGCATGGGAGAGCAGTACTTC. Translated: CASSYSKSGMGEQYF.

The J gene is TRBJ1-5, the V gene TRBV4-1, with 7 bases fitting TRBD1. Germline V gene data show CDR1 as MGHRA and CDR2 as YSYEKL. J lost 3 bases, V lost 4 bases, and 6 bases had no gene match. The CDR3 loop spans 15 amino acids. The DNA for the CDR3 is TGCGCCAGCAGCCCCTGGGACAGTGACAATCAGCCCCAGCATTTT. It translates to CASSPWDSDNQPQHF.

The rearrangement links TRBV15 to TRBJ2-3, with 8 bases matching TRBD1. This CDR3 has 14 amino acids. Germline V lookup: CDR1 LNHNV, CDR2 YYDKDF (reference sequence). The trim removed 1 base at V and 4 bases at J, leaving 1 base unmatched. The CDR3 is CATSRGQGSDTQYF. CDR3 nucleotides: TGTGCCACCAGCAGAGGACAGGGGTCAGATACGCAGTATTTT. Full variable domain (rest looked up from reference TRBV15 and TRBJ2-3): DAMVIQNPRYQVTQFGKPVTLSCSQTLNHNVMYWYQQKSSQAPKLLFHYYDKDFNNEADTPDNFQSRRPNTSFCFLDIRSPGLGDTAMYLCATSRGQGSDTQYFGPGTRLTVL.

The genes are TRBV6-6 and TRBJ2-7, with no clear D. From germline, CDR1 is MNHNY and CDR2 SVGAGI (reference sequence). CDR3 length: 16 residues. The V gene lost 1 base and the J gene lost 2 bases, with 15 bases spanning the gap. CDR3 protein: CASSYYPTPSAYEQYF. CDR3 nucleotide sequence: TGTGCCAGCAGTTACTATCCGACCCCAAGCGCCTACGAGCAGTACTTC.

A remark on this clone: At one boundary the junction diverges from the germline segment, which might be a read error. J is TRBJ2-1 and V is TRBV4-3; D might be TRBD2 (6 bases). The CDR3 is 13 amino acids. CDR1 is LGHNA, CDR2 YSLEER, per germline. The CDR3 coding sequence is TGCGCCAGCAGCCAAGTAGTAGAGGACTACCCTATCTTC. This translates into CASSQVVEDYPIF.